These 27 T cell receptor beta chains were all obtained from the same sample, sequenced in a study of long-term antiretroviral therapy in people with HIV (dated by TCRdb to between 2021 and 2023). The immunoSEQ hsTCRB v3.0 assay was used at survey level resolution to sequence the TRB variable region. TCRdb's version of the immuneACCESS table is confined to in-frame rearrangements and falls short of the full clone set. An unresolved V gene accounts for under half of the shortfall where checked; the remainder is of unknown origin. The table for this sample lists 35,000 to 50,000 clones; 86% of them were counted only once. The top ten clonotypes cover approximately 5.3% of the sample. The specimen was unsorted PBMCs, collected 0.1 years before starting antiretroviral therapy. The source of these receptors is a woman aged 45-65 years with HIV.

As DNA, the CDR3 is TGTGCCAGTAGACCGGGAATATACAAAAACATTCAGTACTTC. Its translation is CASRPGIYKNIQYF. The V call is TRBV19, the J call TRBJ2-4, with D tentatively TRBD2 (5 bases). CDR3 length: 14 residues. CDR1 and CDR2 from the germline V gene are LNHDA and SQIVND (reference sequence). V was cut by 6 bases and J by 3 bases, with 12 bases left in between.

The chain is built from TRBV7-2 and TRBJ2-5; D not resolved. V shed 1 base and J shed 2 bases, with 8 bases lying between them. The V gene's germline CDR1 is SGHTA and CDR2 FQGNSA. The CDR3 is 14 residues long. CDR3 amino acids: CASSLGWGQETQYF. The CDR3 bases are TGTGCCAGCAGCTTAGGGTGGGGACAAGAGACCCAGTACTTC.

J is TRBJ2-7 and V is TRBV11-1; 10 bases are a match to TRBD1. In germline, CDR1 is SGHAT, CDR2 FQDESV (reference sequence). This CDR3 is 15 amino acids long. V lost 1 base to trimming and J lost 5 bases; unmatched junction nucleotides: 5. CDR3 bases: TGTGCCAGCAGCTTAGATGGGACAGGGGCCCACGAGCAGTACTTC. The encoded protein is CASSLDGTGAHEQYF.

This clone showed up just once. This chain links TRBV7-8 with TRBJ2-5, with 9 bases fitting TRBD1. Unmatched junction bases numbered 8, after V lost 8 bases and J lost 1 base. The CDR3 contains 15 residues. Germline lookup yields CDR1 SGHVS and CDR2 FQNEAQ. This CDR3 is CASGPTGGGQETQYF. As DNA, the CDR3 is TGTGCCAGCGGACCGACAGGGGGGGGCCAAGAGACCCAGTACTTC.

DNA for the CDR3: TGTGCCAGCAGCGCAGTAGCGGGGGGCCAGACCCAGTACTTC. Protein sequence: CASSAVAGGQTQYF. The chain employs TRBV2 and TRBJ2-5; 10 nucleotides align to TRBD2. With V trimmed by 6 bases and J by 6 bases, 7 bases remained unmatched. Germline loops: CDR1 SNHLY, CDR2 FYNNEI. The CDR3 covers 14 residues.

The rearrangement joins TRBV12-5 to TRBJ2-4; 7 nucleotides line up with TRBD2. The CDR3 covers 14 residues. V lost 7 bases and J lost 6; bases outside the gene matches: 9. The germline V gene encodes CDR1 LGHNT and CDR2 FRNRAP. CDR3 loop: CASALPGGRNIQYF. CDR3 coding DNA: TGTGCTAGTGCCCTCCCGGGGGGAAGAAACATTCAGTACTTC.

The V and J genes are TRBV27 and TRBJ2-7; TRBD2 matches 10 bases. With V trimmed by 6 bases and J by 1 base, 3 bases remained unmatched. Germline lookup yields CDR1 MNHEY and CDR2 SMNVEV (reference sequence). The CDR3 contains 14 residues. CDR3 in amino acids: CASSPSGGSYEQYF. CDR3 nucleotide sequence: TGTGCCAGCAGCCCTAGCGGGGGTTCCTACGAGCAGTACTTC.

V usage is TRBV5-8 and J usage is TRBJ1-5; D unresolved. The V end was cut by 4 bases, the J end by 10 bases, with 6 bases between. Looked up from germline, CDR1 is SGHTS and CDR2 is YDEGEE. The CDR3 runs 10 residues. CDR3 bases: TGTGCCAGCAGCCTCCCTCCCCAGCATTTT. Translated, it gives CASSLPPQHF.

The chain has TRBV5-6 and TRBJ2-3, with a tentative D call TRBD1 (5 bases). Trimming took 7 bases from V and 4 from J, leaving 16 bases between them. Germline CDR1 SGHDT, CDR2 YYEEEE. The CDR3 sequence is 14 residues long. CDR3 DNA sequence: TGTGCCAGCGCCGATTTGGCAGGGTCAGATACGCAGTATTTT. This sequence encodes CASADLAGSDTQYF.

CDR3 DNA: TGTGCCAGCAGTTACTCGTTTCCGGGAGACTATGGCTACACCTTC. It codes for CASSYSFPGDYGYTF. V and J are TRBV6-5 and TRBJ1-2; D ambiguous. V lost 0 bases to trimming and J lost 3 bases, with 11 bases between them. The germline CDR1 and CDR2 sequences are MNHEY and SVGAGI. This CDR3 spans 15 amino acids.

The rearrangement joins TRBV27 to TRBJ2-7; 10 positions agree with TRBD1. CDR3 size: 17 residues. The J segment lost 1 base and the V segment lost 4 bases, leaving 10 bases of the junction unmatched. The germline V gene has CDR1 MNHEY and CDR2 SMNVEV (reference sequence). The CDR3 nucleotides are TGTGCCAGCAGTTCGCTAGGGACAGGGGCCCCATCCTACGAGCAGTACTTC. Translated: CASSSLGTGAPSYEQYF.

Comments on this clone: At one end, the junction sequence differs from germline, possibly due to a read error. The chain has TRBV7-7 and TRBJ1-1, with D maybe TRBD1 (5 bases). The CDR3 has 13 amino acids. Germline V gene sequence: CDR1 SSHAT, CDR2 FNYEAQ (reference sequence). Written as DNA, the CDR3 is TGTGCTAGCAGCCCCCAGGGATCCACTGAAGCTTTCTTT. It specifies CASSPQGSTEAFF.

This clone showed up just once. The chain is built from TRBV7-5 and TRBJ2-5; the DNA was not compared with TRBD2, the D call given in the table. TRBV7-5 has pseudogene status. The CDR3 length is 14 residues. The CDR3 protein is CARIKRGLQETQYF. CDR3 DNA: TGTGCCCGAATAAAAAGGGGACTCCAAGAGACCCAGTACTTC.

The chain uses TRBV11-1 and TRBJ1-1, with D unclear. The length of the CDR3 is 16 residues. Germline CDR1 reads SGHAT; CDR2 reads FQDESV (reference sequence). V was shortened by 5 bases and J by 0 bases, with 16 bases between the two germline ends. The CDR3 DNA sequence: TGTGCCAGCAGCCCGCGAGGTACAGAAATGAACACTGAAGCTTTCTTT. Translation: CASSPRGTEMNTEAFF.

The chain uses TRBV5-1 and TRBJ2-2; TRBD1 might be the D (5 bases). The CDR3 consists of 16 residues. Trimming removed 4 bases from V and 3 bases from J, with 16 bases in between. Germline-derived CDR1 and CDR2 are SGHRS and YFSETQ. The CDR3 coding sequence is TGCGCCAGCAGCCCACTCCAGGGTCAGGACACCGGGGAGCTGTTTTTT. Residues: CASSPLQGQDTGELFF.

The chain employs TRBV6-6 and TRBJ2-1, with 7 bases lining up with TRBD2. Germline CDR1 reads MNHNY; CDR2 reads SVGAGI (reference sequence). The CDR3 sequence is 14 residues long. Unmatched junction bases numbered 6, after V lost 4 bases and J lost 6 bases. Here the CDR3 DNA reads TGTGCCAGCAGTTGGACTAGTAGTCTCAATGAGCAGTTCTTC. This gives the protein CASSWTSSLNEQFF.

This clone appeared once. The chain links TRBV30 to TRBJ1-1; D is perhaps TRBD1 (6 bases). The CDR3 sequence is 12 residues long. Germline CDR1 and CDR2: GTSNPN and SVGIG (reference sequence). V was trimmed by 6 bases and J by 9 bases, leaving 17 bases between them. CDR3 sequence: CACTDGTLKAFF. The CDR3 nucleotides read TGTGCCTGTACGGACGGGACACTTAAAGCTTTCTTT.

This clone has a single count. The J gene is TRBJ2-7, the V gene TRBV6-1; 9 bases agree with TRBD1. Trimming removed 7 bases from V and 0 bases from J; junction bases left unmatched: 7. CDR3 length equals 15 residues. Germline assignment: CDR1 MNHNS and CDR2 SASEGT. The CDR3 loop reads CASKQGAGRSYEQYF. The CDR3 DNA reads TGTGCCAGCAAACAGGGGGCTGGACGCTCCTACGAGCAGTACTTC.

This rearrangement joins TRBV5-1 to TRBJ2-1; 8 bases are a match to TRBD1. In germline, CDR1 is SGHRS, CDR2 YFSETQ. V lost 0 bases to trimming and J lost 6 bases; unmatched junction nucleotides: 8. This CDR3 has 16 residues. The CDR3 DNA sequence: TGCGCCAGCAGCTTGGCGGACAGGGAAGGCTCCAATGAGCAGTTCTTC. Translating it yields CASSLADREGSNEQFF.

The chain has TRBV6-6 and TRBJ1-5; 9 nucleotides align to TRBD1. This CDR3 region has 16 residues. V was pared by 6 bases and J by 3 bases, with 9 bases of the junction left unmatched. The germline V gene encodes CDR1 MNHNY and CDR2 SVGAGI (reference sequence). CDR3 in DNA: TGTGCCAGCAGACCCTTCGACAGGGGGAACAATCAGCCCCAGCATTTT. Translated: CASRPFDRGNNQPQHF.

The chain joins TRBV13 to TRBJ2-2; unclear D gene. The CDR3 extends over 14 amino acids. Germline CDR1 and CDR2: PRHDT and FYEKMQ (reference sequence). Trimming took 0 bases from V and 6 from J, leaving 8 bases between them. Written as DNA, the CDR3 is TGTGCCAGCAGCTTAGGTCGGGCTCCCGGGGAGCTGTTTTTT. This translates into CASSLGRAPGELFF.

The V gene is TRBV5-1, the J gene TRBJ2-3; 9 bases line up with TRBD2. V dropped 4 bases and J dropped 5; count of bases not matched to a gene: 11. Germline V gene lookup returns CDR1 SGHRS and CDR2 YFSETQ. The CDR3 sequence is 16 residues long. The CDR3 DNA follows: TGCGCCAGCAGCATAAGCCCGGGACTAGCTGGAGATACGCAGTATTTT. This translates into CASSISPGLAGDTQYF.

V gene TRBV18 combines with J gene TRBJ2-7; D uncertain. Per the germline V gene, CDR1 is KGHSH and CDR2 is LQKENI. The CDR3 covers 13 residues. V was cut by 6 bases and J by 7 bases, with 16 bases left in between. The CDR3 loop is CASSPSYSEEQYF. CDR3 DNA sequence: TGTGCCAGCTCCCCCTCTTACTCGGAGGAGCAGTACTTC.

The chain recombines TRBV2 with TRBJ1-2, with D perhaps matching TRBD1 (6 bases). CDR3 length: 13 residues. CDR1 is SNHLY and CDR2 is FYNNEI in the germline V gene. V was pared by 7 bases and J by 2 bases, with 11 bases between. CDR3 loop: CASTSQGNYGYTF. The CDR3 coding sequence is TGTGCCAGCACCTCTCAGGGGAACTATGGCTACACCTTC.

This rearrangement joins TRBV19 to TRBJ2-7; D is undetermined. Trimming cost V 6 bases and J 2 bases, with 14 bases left between them. This CDR3 spans 14 amino acids. Per germline, CDR1 LNHDA and CDR2 SQIVND (reference sequence). The CDR3 reads CASSLGRATYEQYF. Written as DNA, the CDR3 is TGTGCCAGTAGCCTCGGGCGAGCGACCTACGAGCAGTACTTC.

The sample holds a few counts of this clone. The chain's CDR3 is CASSSPHADREGRNTEAFF. The CDR3 DNA is TGTGCCAGCAGCTCCCCACATGCCGACAGGGAGGGTAGGAACACTGAAGCTTTCTTT. The chain carries TRBV5-6 and TRBJ1-1, with 7 bases lining up with TRBD1. V dropped 3 bases and J dropped 1; count of bases not matched to a gene: 18. This CDR3 is 19 amino acids long. Per germline, CDR1 SGHDT and CDR2 YYEEEE.

The chain uses TRBV29-1 and TRBJ1-5, with D perhaps TRBD1 (6 bases). Trimming removed 4 bases from V and 2 bases from J, with 12 bases in between. The CDR3 runs to 14 residues. Per germline, CDR1 SQVTM and CDR2 ANQGSEA. CDR3 protein: CSVAGGWGNQPQHF. CDR3 nucleotides: TGCAGCGTTGCCGGGGGCTGGGGCAATCAGCCCCAGCATTTT.